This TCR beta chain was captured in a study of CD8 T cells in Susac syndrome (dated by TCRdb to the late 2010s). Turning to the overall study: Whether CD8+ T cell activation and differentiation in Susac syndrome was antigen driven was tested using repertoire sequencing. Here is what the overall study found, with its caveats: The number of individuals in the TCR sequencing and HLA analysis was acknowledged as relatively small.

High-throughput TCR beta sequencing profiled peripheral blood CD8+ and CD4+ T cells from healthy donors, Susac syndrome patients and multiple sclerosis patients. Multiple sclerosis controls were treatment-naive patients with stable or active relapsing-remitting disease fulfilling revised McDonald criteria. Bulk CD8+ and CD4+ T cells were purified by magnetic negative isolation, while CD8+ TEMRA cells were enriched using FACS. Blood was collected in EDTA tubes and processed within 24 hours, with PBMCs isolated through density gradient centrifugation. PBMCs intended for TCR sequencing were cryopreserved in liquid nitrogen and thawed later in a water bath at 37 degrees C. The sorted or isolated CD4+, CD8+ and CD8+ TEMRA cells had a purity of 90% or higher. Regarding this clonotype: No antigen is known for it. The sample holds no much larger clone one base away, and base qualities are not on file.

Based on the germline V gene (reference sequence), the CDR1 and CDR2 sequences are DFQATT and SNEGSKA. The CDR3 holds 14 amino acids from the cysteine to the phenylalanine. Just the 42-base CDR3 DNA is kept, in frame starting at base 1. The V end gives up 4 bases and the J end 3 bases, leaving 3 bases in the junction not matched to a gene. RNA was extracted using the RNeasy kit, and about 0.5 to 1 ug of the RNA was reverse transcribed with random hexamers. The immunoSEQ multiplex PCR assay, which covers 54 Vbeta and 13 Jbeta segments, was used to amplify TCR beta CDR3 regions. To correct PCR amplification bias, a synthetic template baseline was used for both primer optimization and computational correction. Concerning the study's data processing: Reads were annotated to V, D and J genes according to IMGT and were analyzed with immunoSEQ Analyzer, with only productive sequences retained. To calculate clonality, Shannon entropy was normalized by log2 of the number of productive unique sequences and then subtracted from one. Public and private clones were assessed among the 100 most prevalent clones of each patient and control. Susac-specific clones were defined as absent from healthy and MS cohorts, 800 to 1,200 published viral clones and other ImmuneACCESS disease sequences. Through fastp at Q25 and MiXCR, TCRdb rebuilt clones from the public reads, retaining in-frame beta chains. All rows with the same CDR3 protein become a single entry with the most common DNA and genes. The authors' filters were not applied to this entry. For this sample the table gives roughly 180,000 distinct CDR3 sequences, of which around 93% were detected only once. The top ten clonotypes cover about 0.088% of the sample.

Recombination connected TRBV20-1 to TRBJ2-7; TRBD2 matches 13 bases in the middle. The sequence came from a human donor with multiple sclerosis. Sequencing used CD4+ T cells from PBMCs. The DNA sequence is TGCAGTGCTACCACTAGCGGGAGGGTCTACGAGCAGTACTTC. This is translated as CSATTSGRVYEQYF.